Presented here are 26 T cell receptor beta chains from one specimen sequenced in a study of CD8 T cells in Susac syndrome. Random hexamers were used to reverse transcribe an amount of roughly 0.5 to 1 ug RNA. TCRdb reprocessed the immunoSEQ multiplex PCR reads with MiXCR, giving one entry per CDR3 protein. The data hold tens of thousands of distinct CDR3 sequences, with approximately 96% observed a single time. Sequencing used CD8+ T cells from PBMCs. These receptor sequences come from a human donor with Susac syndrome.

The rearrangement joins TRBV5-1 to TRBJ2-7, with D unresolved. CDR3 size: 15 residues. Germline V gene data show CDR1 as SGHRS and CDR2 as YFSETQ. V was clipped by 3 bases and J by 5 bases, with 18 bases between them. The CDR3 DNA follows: TGCGCCAGCAGCTGGACCCCCGGTGGGGATCACGAGCAGTACTTC. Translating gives CASSWTPGGDHEQYF.

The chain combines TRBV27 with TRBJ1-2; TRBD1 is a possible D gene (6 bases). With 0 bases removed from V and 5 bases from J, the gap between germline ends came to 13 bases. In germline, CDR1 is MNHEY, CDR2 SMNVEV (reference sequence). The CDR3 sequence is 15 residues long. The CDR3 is CASSLSLGAGYGYTF. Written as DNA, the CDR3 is TGTGCCAGCAGTTTATCTCTGGGGGCAGGATATGGCTACACCTTC.

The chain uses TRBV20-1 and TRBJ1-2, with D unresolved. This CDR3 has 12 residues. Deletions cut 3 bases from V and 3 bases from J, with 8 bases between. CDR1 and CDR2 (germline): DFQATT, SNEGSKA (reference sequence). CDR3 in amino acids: CSARWQDYGYTF. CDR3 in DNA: TGCAGTGCTAGGTGGCAAGACTATGGCTACACCTTC.

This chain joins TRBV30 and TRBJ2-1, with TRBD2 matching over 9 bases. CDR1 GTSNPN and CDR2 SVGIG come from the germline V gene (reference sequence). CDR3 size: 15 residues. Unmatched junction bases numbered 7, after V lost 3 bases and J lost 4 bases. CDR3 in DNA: TGTGCCTGGAGCGTTAGCGGGGGCCCGTACAATGAGCAGTTCTTC. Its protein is CAWSVSGGPYNEQFF.

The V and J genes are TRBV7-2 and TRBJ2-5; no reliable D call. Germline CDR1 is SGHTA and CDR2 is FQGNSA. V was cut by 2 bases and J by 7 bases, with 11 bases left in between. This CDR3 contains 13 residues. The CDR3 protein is CASSLPVDGTQYF. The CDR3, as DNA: TGTGCCAGCAGCTTACCCGTGGATGGGACCCAGTACTTC.

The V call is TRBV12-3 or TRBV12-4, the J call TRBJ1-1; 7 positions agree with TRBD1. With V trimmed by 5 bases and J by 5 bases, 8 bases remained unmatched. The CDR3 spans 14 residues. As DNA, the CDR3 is TGTGCCAGCAGTCACAGGGGTGGTTTGACTGAAGCTTTCTTT. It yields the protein CASSHRGGLTEAFF.

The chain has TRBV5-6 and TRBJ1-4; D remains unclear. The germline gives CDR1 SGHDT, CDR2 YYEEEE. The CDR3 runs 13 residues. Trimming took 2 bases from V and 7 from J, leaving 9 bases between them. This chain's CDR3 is CASSFKKPEKLFF. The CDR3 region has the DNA TGTGCCAGCAGCTTCAAGAAGCCTGAAAAACTGTTTTTT.

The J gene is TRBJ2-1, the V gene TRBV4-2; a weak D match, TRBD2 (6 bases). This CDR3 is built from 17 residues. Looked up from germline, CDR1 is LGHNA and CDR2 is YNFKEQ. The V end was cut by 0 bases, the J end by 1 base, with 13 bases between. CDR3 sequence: CASSQDPAGRSYNEQFF. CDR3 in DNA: TGTGCCAGCAGCCAAGATCCTGCGGGGCGGTCCTACAATGAGCAGTTCTTC.

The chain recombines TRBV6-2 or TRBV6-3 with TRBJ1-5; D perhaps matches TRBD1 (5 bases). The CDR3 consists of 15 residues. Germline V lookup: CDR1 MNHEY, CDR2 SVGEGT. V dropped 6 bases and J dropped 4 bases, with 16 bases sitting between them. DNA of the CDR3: TGTGCCAGCAGAGGTCGGGACGGCTTGAATCAGCCCCAGCATTTT. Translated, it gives CASRGRDGLNQPQHF.

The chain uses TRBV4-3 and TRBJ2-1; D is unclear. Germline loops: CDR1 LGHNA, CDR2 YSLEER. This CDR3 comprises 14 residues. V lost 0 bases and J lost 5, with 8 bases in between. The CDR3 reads CASSQDRADNEQFF. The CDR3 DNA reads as TGCGCCAGCAGCCAAGATCGAGCCGACAATGAGCAGTTCTTC.

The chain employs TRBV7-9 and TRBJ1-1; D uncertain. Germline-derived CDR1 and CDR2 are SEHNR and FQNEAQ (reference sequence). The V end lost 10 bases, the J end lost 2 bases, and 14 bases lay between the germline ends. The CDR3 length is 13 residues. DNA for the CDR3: TGTGCCACCCATGCGGGTGATAACACTGAAGCTTTCTTT. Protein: CATHAGDNTEAFF. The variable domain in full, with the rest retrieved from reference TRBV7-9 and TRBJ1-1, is DTGVSQNPRHKITKRGQNVTFRCDPISEHNRLYWYRQTLGQGPEFLTYFQNEAQLEKSRLLSDRFSAERPKGSFSTLEIQRTEQGDSAMYLCATHAGDNTEAFFGQGTRLTVV.

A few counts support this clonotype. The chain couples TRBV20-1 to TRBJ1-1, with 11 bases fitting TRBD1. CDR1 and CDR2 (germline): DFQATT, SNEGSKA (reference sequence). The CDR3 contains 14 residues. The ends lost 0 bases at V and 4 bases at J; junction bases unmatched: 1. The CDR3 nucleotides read TGCAGTGCTAGAGATGGGACAGGGGGCACTGAAGCTTTCTTT. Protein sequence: CSARDGTGGTEAFF.

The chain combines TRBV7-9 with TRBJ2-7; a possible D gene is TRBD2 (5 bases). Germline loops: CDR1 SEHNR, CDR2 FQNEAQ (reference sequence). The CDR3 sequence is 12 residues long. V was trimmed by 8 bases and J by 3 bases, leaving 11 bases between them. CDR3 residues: CASEGTGYEQYF. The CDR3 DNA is TGTGCCAGCGAGGGAACCGGCTACGAGCAGTACTTC.

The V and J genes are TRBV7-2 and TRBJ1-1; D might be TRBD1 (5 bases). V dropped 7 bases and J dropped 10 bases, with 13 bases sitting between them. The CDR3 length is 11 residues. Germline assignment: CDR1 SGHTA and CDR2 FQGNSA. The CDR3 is CASTPGAGAFF. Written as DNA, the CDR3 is TGTGCCAGCACCCCCGGGGCCGGAGCTTTCTTT.

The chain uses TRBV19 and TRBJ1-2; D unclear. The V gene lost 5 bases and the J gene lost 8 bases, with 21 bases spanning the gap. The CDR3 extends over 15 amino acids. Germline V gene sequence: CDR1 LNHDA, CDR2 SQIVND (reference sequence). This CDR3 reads CASSLVDSFVNGYTF. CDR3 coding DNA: TGTGCCAGTAGTCTAGTAGATTCGTTTGTAAACGGCTACACCTTC.

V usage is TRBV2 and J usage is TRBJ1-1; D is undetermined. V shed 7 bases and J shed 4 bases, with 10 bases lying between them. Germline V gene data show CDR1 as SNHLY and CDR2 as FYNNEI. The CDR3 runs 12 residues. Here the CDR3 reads CASTDVGTEAFF. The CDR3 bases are TGTGCCAGCACCGACGTGGGCACTGAAGCTTTCTTT.

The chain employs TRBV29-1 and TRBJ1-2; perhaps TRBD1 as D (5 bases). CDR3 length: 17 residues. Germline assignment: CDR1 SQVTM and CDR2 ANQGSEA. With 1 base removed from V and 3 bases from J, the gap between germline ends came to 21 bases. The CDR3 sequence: CSVEAGAAGLPDYGYTF. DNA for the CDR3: TGCAGCGTTGAAGCTGGGGCGGCAGGCCTTCCCGACTATGGCTACACCTTC.

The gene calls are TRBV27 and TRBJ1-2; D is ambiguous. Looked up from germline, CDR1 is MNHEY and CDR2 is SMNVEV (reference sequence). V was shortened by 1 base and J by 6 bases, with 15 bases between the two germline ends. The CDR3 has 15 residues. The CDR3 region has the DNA TGTGCCAGCAGTTTATTAGCCAGTTCCAGTGATGGCTACACCTTC. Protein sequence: CASSLLASSSDGYTF.

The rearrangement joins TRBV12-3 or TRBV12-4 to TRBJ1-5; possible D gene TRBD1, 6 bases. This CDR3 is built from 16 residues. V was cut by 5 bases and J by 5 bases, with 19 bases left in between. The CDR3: CASSPTGRRQHQPQHF. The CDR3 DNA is TGTGCCAGCAGTCCGACAGGACGGAGGCAGCATCAGCCCCAGCATTTT.

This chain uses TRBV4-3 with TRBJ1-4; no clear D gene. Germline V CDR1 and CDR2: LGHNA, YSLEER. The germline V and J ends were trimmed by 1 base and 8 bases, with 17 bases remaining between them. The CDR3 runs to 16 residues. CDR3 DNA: TGCGCCAGCAGCCAAGCCGCAGGCGGCTGGAGGGAAAAACTGTTTTTT. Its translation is CASSQAAGGWREKLFF.

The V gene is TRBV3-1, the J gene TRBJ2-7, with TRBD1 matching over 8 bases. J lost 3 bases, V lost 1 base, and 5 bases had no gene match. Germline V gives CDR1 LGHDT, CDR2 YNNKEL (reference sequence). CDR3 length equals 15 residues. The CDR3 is CASSQAGQVFYEQYF. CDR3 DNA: TGTGCCAGCAGCCAAGCGGGACAGGTATTCTACGAGCAGTACTTC.

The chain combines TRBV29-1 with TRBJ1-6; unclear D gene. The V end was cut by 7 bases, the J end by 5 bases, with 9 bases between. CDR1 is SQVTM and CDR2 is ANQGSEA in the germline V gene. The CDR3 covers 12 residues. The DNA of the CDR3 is TGCAGCGCCATCTTCGATAATTCACCCCTCCACTTT. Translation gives CSAIFDNSPLHF.

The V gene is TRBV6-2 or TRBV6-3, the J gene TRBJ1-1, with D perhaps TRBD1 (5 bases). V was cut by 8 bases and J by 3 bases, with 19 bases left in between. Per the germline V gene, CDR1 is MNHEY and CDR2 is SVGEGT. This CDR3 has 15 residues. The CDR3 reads CASGPWGIGDTEAFF. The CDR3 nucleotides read TGTGCCAGCGGCCCCTGGGGGATTGGGGACACTGAAGCTTTCTTT.

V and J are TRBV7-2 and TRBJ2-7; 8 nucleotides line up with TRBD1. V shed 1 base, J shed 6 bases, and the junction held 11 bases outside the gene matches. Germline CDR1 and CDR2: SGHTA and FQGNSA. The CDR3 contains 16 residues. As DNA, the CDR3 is TGTGCCAGCAGCTTAGGTCCTCAGGGGGCAGGTTTCGAGCAGTACTTC. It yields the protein CASSLGPQGAGFEQYF.

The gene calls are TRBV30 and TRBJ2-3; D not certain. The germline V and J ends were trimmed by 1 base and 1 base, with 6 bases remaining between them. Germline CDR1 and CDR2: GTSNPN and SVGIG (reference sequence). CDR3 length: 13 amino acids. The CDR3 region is CAWSASRTDTQYF. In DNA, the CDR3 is TGTGCCTGGAGTGCGTCTCGCACAGATACGCAGTATTTT.

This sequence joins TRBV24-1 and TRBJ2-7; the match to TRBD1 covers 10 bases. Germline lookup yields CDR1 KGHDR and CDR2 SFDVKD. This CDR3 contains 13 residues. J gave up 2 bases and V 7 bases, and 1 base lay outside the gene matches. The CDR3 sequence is CATSGTGAYEQYF. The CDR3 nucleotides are TGTGCCACCAGCGGGACAGGGGCCTACGAGCAGTACTTC.